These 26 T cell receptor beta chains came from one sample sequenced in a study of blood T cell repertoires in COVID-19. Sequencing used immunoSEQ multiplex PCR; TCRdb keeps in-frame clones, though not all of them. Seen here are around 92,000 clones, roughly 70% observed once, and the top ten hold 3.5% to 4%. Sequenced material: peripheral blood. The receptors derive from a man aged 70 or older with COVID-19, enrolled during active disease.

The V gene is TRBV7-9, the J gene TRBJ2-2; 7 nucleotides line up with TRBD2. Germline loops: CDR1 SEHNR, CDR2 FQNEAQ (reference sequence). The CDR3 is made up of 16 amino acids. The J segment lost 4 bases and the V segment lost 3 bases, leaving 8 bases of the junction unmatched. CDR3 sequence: CASSFNSGRSTGELFF. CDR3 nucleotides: TGTGCCAGCAGCTTTAATTCCGGGAGGAGCACCGGGGAGCTGTTTTTT.

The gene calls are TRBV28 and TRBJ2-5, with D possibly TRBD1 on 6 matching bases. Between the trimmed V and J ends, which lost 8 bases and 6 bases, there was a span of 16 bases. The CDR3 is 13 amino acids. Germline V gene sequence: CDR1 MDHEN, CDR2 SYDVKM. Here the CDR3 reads CASGTQGAQTQYF. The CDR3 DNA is TGTGCCAGCGGAACACAGGGCGCGCAGACCCAGTACTTC.

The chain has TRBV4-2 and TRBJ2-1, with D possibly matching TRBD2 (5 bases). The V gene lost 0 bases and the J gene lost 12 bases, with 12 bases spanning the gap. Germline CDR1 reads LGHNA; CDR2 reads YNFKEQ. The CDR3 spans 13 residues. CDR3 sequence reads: CASSQESGGGQFF. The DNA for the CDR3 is TGTGCCAGCAGCCAAGAGTCAGGAGGCGGGCAGTTCTTC.

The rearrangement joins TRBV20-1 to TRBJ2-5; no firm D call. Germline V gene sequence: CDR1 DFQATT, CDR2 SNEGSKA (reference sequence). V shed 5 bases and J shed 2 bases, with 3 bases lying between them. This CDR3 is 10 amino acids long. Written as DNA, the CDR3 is TGCAGTGCTTTACAAGAGACCCAGTACTTC. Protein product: CSALQETQYF.

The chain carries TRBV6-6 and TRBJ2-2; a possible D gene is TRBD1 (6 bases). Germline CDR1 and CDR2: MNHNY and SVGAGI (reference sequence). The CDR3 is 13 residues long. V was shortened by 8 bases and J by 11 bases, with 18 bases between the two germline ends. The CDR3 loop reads CASLRDTLSELFF. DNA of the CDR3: TGTGCCAGCCTCCGGGACACTTTATCAGAGCTGTTTTTT.

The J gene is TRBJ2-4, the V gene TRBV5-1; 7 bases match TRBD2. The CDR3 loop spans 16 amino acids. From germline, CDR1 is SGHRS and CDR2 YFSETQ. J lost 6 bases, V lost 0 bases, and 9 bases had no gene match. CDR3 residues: CASSLEGGGLGNIQYF. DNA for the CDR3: TGCGCCAGCAGCTTGGAGGGCGGGGGTCTTGGAAACATTCAGTACTTC.

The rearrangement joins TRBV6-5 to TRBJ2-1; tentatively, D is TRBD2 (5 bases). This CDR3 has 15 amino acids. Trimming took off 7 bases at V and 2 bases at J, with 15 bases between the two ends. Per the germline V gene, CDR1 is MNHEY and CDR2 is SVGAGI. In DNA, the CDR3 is TGTGCCAGCATCCAAGCGGCCCGCCCCTACAATGAGCAGTTCTTC. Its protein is CASIQAARPYNEQFF.

CDR3 DNA: TGTGCCTGGGCCAGGTCCCCCACATCAAGCATTCAGTACTTC. Translation gives CAWARSPTSSIQYF. The rearrangement joins TRBV30 to TRBJ2-4; D unclear. Germline V gives CDR1 GTSNPN, CDR2 SVGIG (reference sequence). The CDR3 loop spans 14 amino acids. The V end was cut by 5 bases, the J end by 9 bases, with 20 bases between.

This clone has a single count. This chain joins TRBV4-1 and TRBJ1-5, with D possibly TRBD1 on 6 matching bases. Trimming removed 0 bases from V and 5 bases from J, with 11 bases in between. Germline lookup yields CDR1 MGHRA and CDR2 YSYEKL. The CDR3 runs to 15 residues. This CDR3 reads CASSQDRQGHQPQHF. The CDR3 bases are TGCGCCAGCAGCCAAGACCGGCAGGGGCATCAGCCCCAGCATTTT.

DNA for the CDR3: TGTGCCAGCAGCTCTAACACTGAAGCTTTCTTT. Translating it yields CASSSNTEAFF. The chain combines TRBV5-4 with TRBJ1-1; unclear D gene. Looked up from germline, CDR1 is SGHNT and CDR2 is YYREEE (reference sequence). There are 11 residues in the CDR3. Trimming stripped 3 bases from V and 2 bases from J, with 2 bases between.

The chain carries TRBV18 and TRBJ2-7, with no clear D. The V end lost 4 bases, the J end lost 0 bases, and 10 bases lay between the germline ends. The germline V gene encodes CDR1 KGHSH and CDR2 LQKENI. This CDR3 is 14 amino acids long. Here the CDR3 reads CASSLVKSSYEQYF. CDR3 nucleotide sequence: TGTGCCAGCTCACTCGTAAAGAGCTCCTACGAGCAGTACTTC.

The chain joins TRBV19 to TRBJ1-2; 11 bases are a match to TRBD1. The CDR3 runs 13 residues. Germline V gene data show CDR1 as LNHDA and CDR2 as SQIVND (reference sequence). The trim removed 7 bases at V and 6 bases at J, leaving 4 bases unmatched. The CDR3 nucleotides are TGTGCCAGTACTTTGGACAGGGGGCATGGCTACACCTTC. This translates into CASTLDRGHGYTF. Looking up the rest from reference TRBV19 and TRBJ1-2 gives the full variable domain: DGGITQSPKYLFRKEGQNVTLSCEQNLNHDAMYWYRQDPGQGLRLIYYSQIVNDFQKGDIAEGYSVSREKKESFPLTVTSAQKNPTAFYLCASTLDRGHGYTFGSGTRLTVV.

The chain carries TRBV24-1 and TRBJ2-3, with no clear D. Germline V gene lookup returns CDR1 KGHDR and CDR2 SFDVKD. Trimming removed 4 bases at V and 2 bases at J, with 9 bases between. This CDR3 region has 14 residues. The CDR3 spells CATSDRRLTDTQYF. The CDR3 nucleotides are TGTGCCACCAGTGACCGCAGACTCACAGATACGCAGTATTTT.

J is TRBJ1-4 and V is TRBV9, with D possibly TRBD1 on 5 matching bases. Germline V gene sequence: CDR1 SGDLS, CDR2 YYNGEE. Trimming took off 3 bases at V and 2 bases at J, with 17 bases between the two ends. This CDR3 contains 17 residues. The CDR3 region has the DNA TGTGCCAGCAGCGCCCAACCCCAGGGATTCACTAATGAAAAACTGTTTTTT. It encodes CASSAQPQGFTNEKLFF.

CDR3 nucleotides: TGTGCCAGCACGCCCGTCGCAGGCCTAGCCAAAAACATTCAGTACTTC. Translating it yields CASTPVAGLAKNIQYF. The chain recombines TRBV28 with TRBJ2-4; no clear D gene. Germline V lookup: CDR1 MDHEN, CDR2 SYDVKM. V was trimmed by 7 bases and J by 0 bases, leaving 16 bases between them. The CDR3 sequence is 16 residues long.

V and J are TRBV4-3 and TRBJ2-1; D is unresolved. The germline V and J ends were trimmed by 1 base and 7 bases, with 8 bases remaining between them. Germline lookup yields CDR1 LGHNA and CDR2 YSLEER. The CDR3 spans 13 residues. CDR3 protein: CASSQGGPNEQFF. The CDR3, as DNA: TGCGCCAGCAGCCAAGGTGGGCCAAATGAGCAGTTCTTC.

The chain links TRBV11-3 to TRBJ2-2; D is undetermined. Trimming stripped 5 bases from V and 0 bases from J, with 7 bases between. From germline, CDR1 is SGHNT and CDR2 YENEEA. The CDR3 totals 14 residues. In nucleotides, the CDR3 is TGTGCCAGCAGCACGAACTCGAACACCGGGGAGCTGTTTTTT. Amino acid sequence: CASSTNSNTGELFF.

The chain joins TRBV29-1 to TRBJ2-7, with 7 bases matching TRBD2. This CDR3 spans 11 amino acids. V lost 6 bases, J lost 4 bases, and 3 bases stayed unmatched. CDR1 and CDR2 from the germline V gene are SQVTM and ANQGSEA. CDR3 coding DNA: TGCAGCGTCGGGGGGATGTACGAGCAGTACTTC. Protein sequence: CSVGGMYEQYF.

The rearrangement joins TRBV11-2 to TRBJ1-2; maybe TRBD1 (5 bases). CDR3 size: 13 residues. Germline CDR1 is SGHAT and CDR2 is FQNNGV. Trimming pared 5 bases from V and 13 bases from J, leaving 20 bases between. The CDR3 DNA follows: TGTGCCAGCAGCCCCGGCCTACAGGTCGCTTGCACCTTC. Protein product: CASSPGLQVACTF.

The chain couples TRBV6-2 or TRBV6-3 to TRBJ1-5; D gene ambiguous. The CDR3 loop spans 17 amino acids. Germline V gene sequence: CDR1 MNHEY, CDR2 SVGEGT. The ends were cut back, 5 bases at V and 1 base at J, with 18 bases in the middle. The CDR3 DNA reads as TGTGCCAGCAGTGGGAGGTCAGGTTCAAGAAGCAATCAGCCCCAGCATTTT. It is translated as CASSGRSGSRSNQPQHF.

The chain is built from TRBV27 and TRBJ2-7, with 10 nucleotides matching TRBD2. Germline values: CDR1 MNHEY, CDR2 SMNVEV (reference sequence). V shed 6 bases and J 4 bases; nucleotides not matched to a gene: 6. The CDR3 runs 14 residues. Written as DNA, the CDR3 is TGTGCCAGCAGGCCCCTAGCGGGAGCGTACGAGCAGTACTTC. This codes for CASRPLAGAYEQYF.

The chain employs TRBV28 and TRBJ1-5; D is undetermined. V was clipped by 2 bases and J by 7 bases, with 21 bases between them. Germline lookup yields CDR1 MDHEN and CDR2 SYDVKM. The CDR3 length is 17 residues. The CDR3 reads CASSLIPWAVGWQPQHF. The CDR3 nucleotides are TGTGCCAGCAGTTTAATCCCTTGGGCAGTCGGTTGGCAGCCCCAGCATTTT. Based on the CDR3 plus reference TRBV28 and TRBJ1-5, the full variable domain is DVKVTQSSRYLVKRTGEKVFLECVQDMDHENMFWYRQDPGLGLRLIYFSYDVKMKEKGDIPEGYSVSREKKERFSLILESASTNQTSMYLCASSLIPWAVGWQPQHFGDGTRLSIL.

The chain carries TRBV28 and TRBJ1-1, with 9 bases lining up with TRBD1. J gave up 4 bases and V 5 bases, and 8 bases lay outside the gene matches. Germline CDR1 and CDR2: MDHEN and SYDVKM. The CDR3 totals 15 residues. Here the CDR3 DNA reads TGTGCCAGCAGTCCCGGGGACAGGGAGGGCACTGAAGCTTTCTTT. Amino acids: CASSPGDREGTEAFF.

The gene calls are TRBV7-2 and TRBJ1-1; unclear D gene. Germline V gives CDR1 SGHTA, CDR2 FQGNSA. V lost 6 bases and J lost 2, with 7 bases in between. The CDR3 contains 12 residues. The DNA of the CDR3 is TGTGCCAGCAGTCCGGTCAACACTGAAGCTTTCTTT. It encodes CASSPVNTEAFF. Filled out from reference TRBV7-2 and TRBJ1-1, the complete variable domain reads GAGVSQSPSNKVTEKGKDVELRCDPISGHTALYWYRQSLGQGLEFLIYFQGNSAPDKSGLPSDRFSAERTGGSVSTLTIQRTQQEDSAVYLCASSPVNTEAFFGQGTRLTVV.

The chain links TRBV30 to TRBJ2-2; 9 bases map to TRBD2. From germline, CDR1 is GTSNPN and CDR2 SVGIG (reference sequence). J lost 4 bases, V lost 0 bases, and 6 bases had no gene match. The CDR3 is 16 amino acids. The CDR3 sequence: CAWSVLASGATGELFF. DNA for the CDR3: TGTGCCTGGAGTGTTCTGGCTAGCGGGGCCACCGGGGAGCTGTTTTTT.

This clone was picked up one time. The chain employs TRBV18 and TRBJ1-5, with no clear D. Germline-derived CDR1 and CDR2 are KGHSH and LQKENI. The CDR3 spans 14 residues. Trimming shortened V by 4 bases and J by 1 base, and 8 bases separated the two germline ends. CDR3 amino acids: CASSLLESNQPQHF. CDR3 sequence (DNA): TGTGCCAGCTCACTTCTAGAGAGCAATCAGCCCCAGCATTTT.